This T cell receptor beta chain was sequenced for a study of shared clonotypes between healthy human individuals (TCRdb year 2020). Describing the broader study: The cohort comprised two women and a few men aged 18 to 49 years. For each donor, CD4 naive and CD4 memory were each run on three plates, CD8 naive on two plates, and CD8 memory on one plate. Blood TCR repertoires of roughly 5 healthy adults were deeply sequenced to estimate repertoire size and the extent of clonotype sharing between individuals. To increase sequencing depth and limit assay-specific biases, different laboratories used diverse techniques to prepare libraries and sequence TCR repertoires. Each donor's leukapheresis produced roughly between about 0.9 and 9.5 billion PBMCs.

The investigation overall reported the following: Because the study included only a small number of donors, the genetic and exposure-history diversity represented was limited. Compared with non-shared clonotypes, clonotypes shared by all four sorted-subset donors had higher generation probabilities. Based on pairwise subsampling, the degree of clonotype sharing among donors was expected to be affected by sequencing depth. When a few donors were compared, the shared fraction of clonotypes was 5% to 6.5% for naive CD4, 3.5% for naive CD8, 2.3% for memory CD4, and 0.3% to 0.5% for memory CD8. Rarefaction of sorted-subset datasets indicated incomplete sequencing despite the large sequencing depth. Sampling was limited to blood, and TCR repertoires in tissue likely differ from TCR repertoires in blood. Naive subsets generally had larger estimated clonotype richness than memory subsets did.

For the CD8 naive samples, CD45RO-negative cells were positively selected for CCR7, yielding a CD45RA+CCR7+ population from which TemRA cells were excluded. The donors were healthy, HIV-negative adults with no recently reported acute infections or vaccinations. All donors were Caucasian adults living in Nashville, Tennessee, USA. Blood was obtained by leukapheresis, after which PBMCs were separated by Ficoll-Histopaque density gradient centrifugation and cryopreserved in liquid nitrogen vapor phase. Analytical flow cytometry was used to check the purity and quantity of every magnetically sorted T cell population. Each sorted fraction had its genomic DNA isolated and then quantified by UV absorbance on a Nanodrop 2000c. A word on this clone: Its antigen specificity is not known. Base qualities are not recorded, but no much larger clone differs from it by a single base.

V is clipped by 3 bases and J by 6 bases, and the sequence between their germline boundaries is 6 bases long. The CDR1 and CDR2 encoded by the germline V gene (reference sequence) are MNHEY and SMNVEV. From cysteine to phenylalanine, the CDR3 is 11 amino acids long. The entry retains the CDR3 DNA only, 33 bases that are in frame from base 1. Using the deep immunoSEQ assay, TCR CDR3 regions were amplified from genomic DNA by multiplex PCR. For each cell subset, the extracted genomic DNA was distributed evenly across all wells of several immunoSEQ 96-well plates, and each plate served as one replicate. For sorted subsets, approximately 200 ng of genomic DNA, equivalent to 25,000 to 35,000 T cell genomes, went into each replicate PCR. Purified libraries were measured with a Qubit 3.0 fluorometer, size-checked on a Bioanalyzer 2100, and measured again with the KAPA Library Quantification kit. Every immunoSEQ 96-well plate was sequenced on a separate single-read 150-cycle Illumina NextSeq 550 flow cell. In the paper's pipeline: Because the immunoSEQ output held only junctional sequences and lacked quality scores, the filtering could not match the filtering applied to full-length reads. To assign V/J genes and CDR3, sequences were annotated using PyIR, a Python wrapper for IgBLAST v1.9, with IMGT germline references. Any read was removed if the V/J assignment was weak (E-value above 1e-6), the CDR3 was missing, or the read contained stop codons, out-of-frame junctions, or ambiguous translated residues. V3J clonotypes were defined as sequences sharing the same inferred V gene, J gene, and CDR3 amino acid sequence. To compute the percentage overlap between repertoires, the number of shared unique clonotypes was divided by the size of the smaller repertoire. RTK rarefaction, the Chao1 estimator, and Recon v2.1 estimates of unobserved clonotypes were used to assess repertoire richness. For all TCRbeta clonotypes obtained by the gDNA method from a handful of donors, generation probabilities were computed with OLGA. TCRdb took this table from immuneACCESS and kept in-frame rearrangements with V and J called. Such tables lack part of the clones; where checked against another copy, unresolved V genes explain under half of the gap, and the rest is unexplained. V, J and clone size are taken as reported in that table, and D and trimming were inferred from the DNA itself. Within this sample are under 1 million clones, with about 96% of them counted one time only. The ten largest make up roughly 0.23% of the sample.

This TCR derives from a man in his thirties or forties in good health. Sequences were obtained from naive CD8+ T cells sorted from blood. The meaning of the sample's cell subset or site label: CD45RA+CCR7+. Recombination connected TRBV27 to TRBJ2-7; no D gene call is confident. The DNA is TGTGCCAGCAGTTTCGGACCCGAGCAGTACTTC. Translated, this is CASSFGPEQYF.